The rows below give T cell receptor beta chains drawn from one sample of a study of blood T cell repertoires in COVID-19. TCRdb's copy holds only in-frame clones and misses some; the assay was immunoSEQ multiplex PCR. The sample comprises 250,000 to 300,000 clones, about nine tenths of which are singletons, and roughly 12% rests with the top ten. Sequenced material: peripheral blood. The receptors were gathered from a woman aged 25 to 39 with COVID-19, enrolled during active disease. CDR3s include the opening cysteine and the closing phenylalanine or tryptophan. The D gene is left open where the match is weak. Clone size is shown for a subset of rows, as once, few, many or a class of expanded clone.

size,V,J,D,CDR3,DNA
-,TRBV6-4,TRBJ2-3,TRBD2,CASSAGTSGSTDTQYF,TGTGCCAGCAGTGCCGGGACTAGCGGGAGCACAGATACGCAGTATTTT
once,TRBV28,TRBJ2-1,TRBD1,CASRSTGDYNEQFF,TGTGCCAGCAGGTCGACAGGGGACTACAATGAGCAGTTCTTC
-,TRBV3-1/TRBV3-2,TRBJ2-5,TRBD2,CASSQEDSGSPRGWETQYF,TGTGCCAGCAGCCAAGAGGATAGCGGGAGCCCGCGGGGGTGGGAGACCCAGTACTTC
-,TRBV18,TRBJ2-5,TRBD1,CASSPRETGSETQYF,TGTGCCAGCTCACCACGAGAGACAGGGTCCGAGACCCAGTACTTC
-,TRBV11-3,TRBJ2-7,TRBD2,CASSSGVSYEQYF,TGTGCCAGCAGCAGCGGGGTCTCCTACGAGCAGTACTTC
once,TRBV27,TRBJ2-1,TRBD2,CASSFSGAYNEQFF,TGTGCCAGCAGTTTTAGCGGGGCATACAATGAGCAGTTCTTC
-,TRBV7-7,TRBJ2-7,-,CASSRGPGVNEQYF,TGTGCTAGCAGCCGGGGTCCGGGGGTGAACGAGCAGTACTTC
-,TRBV7-9,TRBJ1-2,-,CASSPQGAYGYTF,TGTGCCAGCAGCCCACAGGGCGCCTATGGCTACACCTTC
-,TRBV18,TRBJ2-3,-,CASSPSLSVGTDTQYF,TGTGCCAGCTCACCTTCACTATCTGTTGGCACAGATACGCAGTATTTT
-,TRBV2,TRBJ1-6,-,CASSGRANSPLHF,TGTGCCAGCAGTGGCAGGGCAAACTCACCCCTCCACTTT
-,TRBV19,TRBJ2-7,TRBD2,CASSSPEEAGGLTNEQYF,TGTGCCAGTAGTTCGCCGGAGGAAGCGGGAGGCCTCACTAACGAGCAGTACTTC
-,TRBV12-5,TRBJ2-5,TRBD1,CASGRDRETQYF,TGTGCTAGTGGAAGGGACAGGGAGACCCAGTACTTC
-,TRBV24-1,TRBJ2-1,TRBD2,CATSPLGAGGHNEQFF,TGTGCCACCAGTCCCTTAGGAGCGGGAGGCCACAATGAGCAGTTCTTC
few,TRBV28,TRBJ1-4,-,CASSSLRDTTNEKLFF,TGTGCCAGCAGTTCCCTCCGGGACACAACTAATGAAAAACTGTTTTTT
-,TRBV29-1,TRBJ2-5,-,CSVDRVRGTQYF,TGCAGCGTTGATAGGGTCCGGGGGACCCAGTACTTC
-,TRBV7-9,TRBJ2-4,TRBD1,CASSAGGLAKNIQYF,TGTGCCAGCAGCGCAGGGGGTCTAGCCAAAAACATTCAGTACTTC
-,TRBV7-9,TRBJ2-1,-,CASSHSVLSYNEQFF,TGTGCCAGCAGTCATAGCGTGCTCTCCTACAATGAGCAGTTCTTC
-,TRBV9,TRBJ2-7,-,CASSVRGGPHEQYF,TGTGCCAGCAGCGTAAGGGGGGGCCCCCACGAGCAGTACTTC
-,TRBV19,TRBJ2-1,TRBD2,CASSLTSVSAYNEQFF,TGTGCCAGTAGCTTGACTAGCGTGTCCGCCTACAATGAGCAGTTCTTC
once,TRBV4-1,TRBJ2-1,TRBD2,CASSPLPSGRNEQFF,TGCGCCAGCAGCCCCCTCCCTAGCGGGAGAAATGAGCAGTTCTTC
-,TRBV7-4,TRBJ1-4,-,CASRSRVEEKLFF,TGTGCCAGCAGATCCAGGGTTGAGGAAAAACTGTTTTTT
-,TRBV29-1,TRBJ1-5,-,CSVAAGSEQPQHF,TGCAGCGTTGCCGCAGGGTCGGAACAGCCCCAGCATTTT
-,TRBV15,TRBJ2-7,TRBD1,CATSFGQGYEQYF,TGTGCCACCAGCTTCGGACAGGGCTACGAGCAGTACTTC
-,TRBV7-9,TRBJ2-6,TRBD1,CASSDGQGLISSGANVLTF,TGTGCCAGCAGCGATGGACAGGGCCTTATTAGCTCTGGGGCCAACGTCCTGACTTTC
once,TRBV9,TRBJ1-2,-,CASSSLVPGGNGYTF,TGTGCCAGCAGCTCCCTGGTGCCGGGCGGGAATGGCTACACCTTC
-,TRBV6-1,TRBJ1-5,TRBD1,CASSDLAGGSQPQHF,TGTGCCAGCAGTGATTTGGCAGGGGGGAGTCAGCCCCAGCATTTT
-,TRBV5-1,TRBJ1-1,-,CASSLVGEGTEAFF,TGCGCCAGCAGCTTGGTCGGGGAGGGGACTGAAGCTTTCTTT
-,TRBV15,TRBJ2-7,-,CATSRVRTVPYEQYF,TGTGCCACCAGCAGAGTGAGGACAGTTCCCTACGAGCAGTACTTC
-,TRBV4-2,TRBJ2-1,-,CASSQGLQGPIYNEQFF,TGTGCCAGCAGCCAAGGACTACAGGGACCTATATACAATGAGCAGTTCTTC
-,TRBV9,TRBJ1-1,-,CASTPTRVNTEAFF,TGTGCCAGCACACCGACCAGGGTGAACACTGAAGCTTTCTTT